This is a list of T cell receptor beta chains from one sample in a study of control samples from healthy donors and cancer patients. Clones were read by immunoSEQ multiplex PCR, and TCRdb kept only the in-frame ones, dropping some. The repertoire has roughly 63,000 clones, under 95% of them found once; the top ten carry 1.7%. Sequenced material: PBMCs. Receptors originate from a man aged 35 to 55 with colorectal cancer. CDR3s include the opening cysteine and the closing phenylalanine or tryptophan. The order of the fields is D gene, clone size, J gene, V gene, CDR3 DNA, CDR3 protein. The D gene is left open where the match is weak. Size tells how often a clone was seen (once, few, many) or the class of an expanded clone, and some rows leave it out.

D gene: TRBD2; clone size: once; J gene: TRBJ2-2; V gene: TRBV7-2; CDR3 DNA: TGTGCCAGCAGCCTTAGGCTAGCGGGGGGATTGAACACCGGGGAGCTGTTTTTT; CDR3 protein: CASSLRLAGGLNTGELFF
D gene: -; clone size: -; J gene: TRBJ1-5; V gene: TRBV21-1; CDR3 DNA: TGTGCCAGCAGTGGAGTGCTCGCACATTGGCATCATCAGCCCCAGCATTTT; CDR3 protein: CASSGVLAHWHHQPQHF
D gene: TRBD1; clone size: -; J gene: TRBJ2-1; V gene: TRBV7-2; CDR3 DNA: TGTGCCGTCAGGGGGCGTATGGACAATGAGCAGTTCTTC; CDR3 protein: CAVRGRMDNEQFF
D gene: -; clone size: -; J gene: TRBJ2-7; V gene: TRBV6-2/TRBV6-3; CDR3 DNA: TGTGCCAGCAGTTCCGTGACAGCCAACTTCTTCTACGAGCAGTACTTC; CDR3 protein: CASSSVTANFFYEQYF
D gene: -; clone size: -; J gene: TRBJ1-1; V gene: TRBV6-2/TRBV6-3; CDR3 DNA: TGTGCCAGCAGTTTCACGACGGGCGAAGCTTTCTTT; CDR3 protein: CASSFTTGEAFF
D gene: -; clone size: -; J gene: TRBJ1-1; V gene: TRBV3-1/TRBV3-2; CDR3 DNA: TGTGCCAGCAGCCAAGATGGGGTAATGAACACTGAAGCTTTCTTT; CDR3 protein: CASSQDGVMNTEAFF
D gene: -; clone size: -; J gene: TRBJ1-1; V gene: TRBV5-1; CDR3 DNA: TGCGCCAGCAGCTTGGACAGGGAGGGGGTTTTCACTGAAGCTTTCTTT; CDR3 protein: CASSLDREGVFTEAFF
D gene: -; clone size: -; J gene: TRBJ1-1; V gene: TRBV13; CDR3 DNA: TGTGCCAGCAGCTTGGGAGACAGGTCGAGGACTGAAGCTTTCTTT; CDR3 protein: CASSLGDRSRTEAFF
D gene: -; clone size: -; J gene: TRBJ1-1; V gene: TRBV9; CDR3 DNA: TGTGCCAGCAGCGGCAAGACAGTGAACACTGAAGCTTTCTTT; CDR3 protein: CASSGKTVNTEAFF
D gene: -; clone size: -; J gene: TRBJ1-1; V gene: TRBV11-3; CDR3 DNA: TGTGCCAGCAGCTCGGACACTGAAGCTTTCTTT; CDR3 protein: CASSSDTEAFF
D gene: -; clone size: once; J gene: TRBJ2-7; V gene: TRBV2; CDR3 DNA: TGTGCCAGCGTCACAGGGACATCCTACGAGCAGTACTTC; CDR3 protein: CASVTGTSYEQYF
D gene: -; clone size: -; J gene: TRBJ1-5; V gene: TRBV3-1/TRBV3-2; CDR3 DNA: TGTGCCAGCAGCCAAGGATCTAACAGGAATCAGCCCCAGCATTTT; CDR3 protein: CASSQGSNRNQPQHF
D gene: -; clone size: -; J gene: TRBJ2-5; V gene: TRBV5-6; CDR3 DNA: TGTGCCAGCAGTGGAAGACAGTTGTGGGAGACCCAGTACTTC; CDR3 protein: CASSGRQLWETQYF
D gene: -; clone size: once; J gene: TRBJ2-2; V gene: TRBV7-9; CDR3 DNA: TGTGCCAGCAGCTTCCGCGGCTCAACGGGCACCGGGGAGCTGTTTTTT; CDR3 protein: CASSFRGSTGTGELFF
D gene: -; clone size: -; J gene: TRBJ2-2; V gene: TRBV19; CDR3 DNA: TGTGCCAGTAGTTTTGGGTCTTACAATACCGGGGAGCTGTTTTTT; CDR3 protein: CASSFGSYNTGELFF
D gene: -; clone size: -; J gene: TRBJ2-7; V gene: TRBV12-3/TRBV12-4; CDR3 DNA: TGTGCCAGCAGCCAGGACGCATACGAGCAGTACTTC; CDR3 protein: CASSQDAYEQYF
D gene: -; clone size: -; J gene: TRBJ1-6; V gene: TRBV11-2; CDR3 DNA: TGTGCCAGCAGCTTAGAATTGGGGGGGGCCCTCCACTTT; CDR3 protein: CASSLELGGALHF
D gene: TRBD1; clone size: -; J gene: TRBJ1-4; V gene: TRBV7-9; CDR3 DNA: TGTGCCAGCAGCCGGACAGGGAGCGAAAAACTGTTTTTT; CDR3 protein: CASSRTGSEKLFF
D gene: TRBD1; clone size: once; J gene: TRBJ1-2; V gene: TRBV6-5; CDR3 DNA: TGTGCCAGCAGGGTACAGGGGGGGTATGGCTACACCTTC; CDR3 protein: CASRVQGGYGYTF
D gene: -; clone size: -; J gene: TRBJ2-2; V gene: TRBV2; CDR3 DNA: TGTGCCAGCAGTCGGGTTTTGAACACCGGGGAGCTGTTTTTT; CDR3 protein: CASSRVLNTGELFF
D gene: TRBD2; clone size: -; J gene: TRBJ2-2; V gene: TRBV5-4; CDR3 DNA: TGTGCCAGCAGCTTGATCGCTAGCGGGGTTGCCGGGGAGCTGTTTTTT; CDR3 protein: CASSLIASGVAGELFF
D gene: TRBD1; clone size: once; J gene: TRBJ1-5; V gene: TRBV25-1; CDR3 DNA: TGTGCCAGCAATCAAGGCGGACAGGGCAATCAGCCCCAGCATTTT; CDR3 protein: CASNQGGQGNQPQHF
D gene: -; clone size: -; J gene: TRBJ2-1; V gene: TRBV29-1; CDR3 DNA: TGCAGCGTTGAAGCCGGCTCAAGCTCCTACAATGAGCAGTTCTTC; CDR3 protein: CSVEAGSSSYNEQFF
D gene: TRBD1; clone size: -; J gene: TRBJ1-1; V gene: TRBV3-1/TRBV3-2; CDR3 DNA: TGTGCCAGCAGCCCCATCTCGGGCGACAGGGGGTTGGAAGCTTTCTTT; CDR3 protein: CASSPISGDRGLEAFF
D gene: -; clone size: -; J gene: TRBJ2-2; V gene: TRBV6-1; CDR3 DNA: TGTGCCAGCAGAAAAGGGGGGAACACCGGGGAGCTGTTTTTT; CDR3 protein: CASRKGGNTGELFF
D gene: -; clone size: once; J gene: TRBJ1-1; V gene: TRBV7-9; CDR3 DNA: TGTGCCAGCAGCCCGACCCATAAGAACACTGAAGCTTTCTTT; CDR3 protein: CASSPTHKNTEAFF
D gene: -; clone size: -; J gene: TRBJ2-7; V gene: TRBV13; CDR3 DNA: TGTGCCAGCAGCTTCCGTCAGGTCTACGAGCAGTACTTC; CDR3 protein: CASSFRQVYEQYF
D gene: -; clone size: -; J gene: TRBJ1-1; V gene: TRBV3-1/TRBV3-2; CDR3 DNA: TGTGCCAGCAGCCAAACAGGGATCGGCGAAGCTTTCTTT; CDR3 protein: CASSQTGIGEAFF
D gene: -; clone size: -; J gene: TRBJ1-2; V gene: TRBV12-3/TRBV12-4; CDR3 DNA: TGTGCCAGCAGTTTAATGCTCTATGGCTACACCTTC; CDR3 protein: CASSLMLYGYTF
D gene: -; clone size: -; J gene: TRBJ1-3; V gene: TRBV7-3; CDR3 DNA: TGTGCCAGCAGCTTAATGGCAGGGACTTCTGGAAACACCATATATTTT; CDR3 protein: CASSLMAGTSGNTIYF
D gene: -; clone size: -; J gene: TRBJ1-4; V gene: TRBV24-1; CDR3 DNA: TGTGCCACCAGGCAGGGAATTAATCATGAAAAACTGTTTTTT; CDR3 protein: CATRQGINHEKLFF
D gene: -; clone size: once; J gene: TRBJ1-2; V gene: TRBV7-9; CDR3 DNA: TGTGCCAGCACCCCCCCCAGGGCGCGGGGCTACACCTTC; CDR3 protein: CASTPPRARGYTF
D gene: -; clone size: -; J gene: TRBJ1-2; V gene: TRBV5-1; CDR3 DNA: TGCGCCAGCAGCTTGGCCTGGGAGGTTGGCTACACCTTC; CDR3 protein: CASSLAWEVGYTF
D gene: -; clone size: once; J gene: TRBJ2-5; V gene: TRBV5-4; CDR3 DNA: TGTGCCAGCAGCCCGGCGGCCGGCAAAGAGACCCAGTACTTC; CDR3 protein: CASSPAAGKETQYF
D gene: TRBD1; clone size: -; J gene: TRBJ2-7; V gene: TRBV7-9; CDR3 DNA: TGTGCCAGCAGCTTAGAGGGACAGGGAAGCTCCTACGAGCAGTACTTC; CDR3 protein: CASSLEGQGSSYEQYF
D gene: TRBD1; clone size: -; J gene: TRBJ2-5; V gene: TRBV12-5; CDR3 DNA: TGTGCTAGTGGTGAGGGACAGGCAGCAACAGAGACCCAGTACTTC; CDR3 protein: CASGEGQAATETQYF
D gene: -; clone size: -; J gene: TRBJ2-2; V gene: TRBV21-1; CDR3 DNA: TGTGCCAGCAGCAATTGGACAGCGACCGGGGAGCTGTTTTTT; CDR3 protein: CASSNWTATGELFF
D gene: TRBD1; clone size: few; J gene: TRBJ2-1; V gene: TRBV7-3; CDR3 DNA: TGTGCCAGCAGCCCCCCTACTAAGGGGGCATGGGATGAGCAGTTCTTC; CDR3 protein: CASSPPTKGAWDEQFF
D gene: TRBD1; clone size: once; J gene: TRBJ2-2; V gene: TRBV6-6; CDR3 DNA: TGTGCCAGCAGCCAGGGACAGGGGAGGACCGGGGAGCTGTTTTTT; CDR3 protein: CASSQGQGRTGELFF
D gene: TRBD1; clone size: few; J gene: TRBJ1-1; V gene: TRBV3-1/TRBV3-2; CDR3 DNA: TGTGCCAGCAGCCCGACAGGGATCGCTGAAGCTTTCTTT; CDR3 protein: CASSPTGIAEAFF
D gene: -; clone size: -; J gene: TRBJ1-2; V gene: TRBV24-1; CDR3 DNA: TGTGCCACCAGTGACCCGACTAACTACGGCTACACCTTC; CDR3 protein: CATSDPTNYGYTF
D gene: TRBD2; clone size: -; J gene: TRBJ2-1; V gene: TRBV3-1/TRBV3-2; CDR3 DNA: TGTGCCAGCAGACGTTCTAGCGGGGGGCGCTACAATGAGCAGTTCTTC; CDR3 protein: CASRRSSGGRYNEQFF
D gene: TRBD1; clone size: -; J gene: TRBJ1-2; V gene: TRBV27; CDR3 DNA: TGTGCCAGCAGGAAGACAGGGGGCCTTTATGGCTACACCTTC; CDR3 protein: CASRKTGGLYGYTF
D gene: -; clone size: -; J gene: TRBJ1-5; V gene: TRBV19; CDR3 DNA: TGTGCCAGTAGTCCGCGACCACAGGGTGCCAATCAGCCCCAGCATTTT; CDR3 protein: CASSPRPQGANQPQHF
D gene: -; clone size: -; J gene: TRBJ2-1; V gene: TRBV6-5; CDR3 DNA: TGTGCCAGCAGTTCCGGGACCAGAGGGCGGAATGAGCAGTTCTTC; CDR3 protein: CASSSGTRGRNEQFF
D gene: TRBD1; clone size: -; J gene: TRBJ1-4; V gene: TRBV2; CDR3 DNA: TGTGCCAGCAGTATACCCATGGGACAGCATAATGAAAAACTGTTTTTT; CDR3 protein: CASSIPMGQHNEKLFF
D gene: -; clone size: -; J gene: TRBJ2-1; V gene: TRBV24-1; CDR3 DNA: TGTGCCACCAGCGTCGACCGGAACAATGAGCAGTTCTTC; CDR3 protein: CATSVDRNNEQFF
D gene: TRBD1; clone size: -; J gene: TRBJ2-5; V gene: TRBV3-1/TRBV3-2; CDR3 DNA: TGTGCCAGCAGCTTGCCCGGGACAGGGGGAGAGACCCAGTACTTC; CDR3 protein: CASSLPGTGGETQYF
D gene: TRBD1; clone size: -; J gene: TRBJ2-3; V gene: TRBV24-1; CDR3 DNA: TGTGCCACCAGTTCCTCCAGGGGGTCGGTGACAGATACGCAGTATTTT; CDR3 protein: CATSSSRGSVTDTQYF
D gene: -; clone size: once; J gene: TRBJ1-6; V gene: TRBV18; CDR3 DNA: TGTGCCAGCTCATCTCGGGACGAACGTAATTCACCCCTCCACTTT; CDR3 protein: CASSSRDERNSPLHF
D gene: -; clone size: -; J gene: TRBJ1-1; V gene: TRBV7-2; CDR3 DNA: TGTGCCAGCAGCCCACAGAAAACGTTGAACACTGAAGCTTTCTTT; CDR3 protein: CASSPQKTLNTEAFF